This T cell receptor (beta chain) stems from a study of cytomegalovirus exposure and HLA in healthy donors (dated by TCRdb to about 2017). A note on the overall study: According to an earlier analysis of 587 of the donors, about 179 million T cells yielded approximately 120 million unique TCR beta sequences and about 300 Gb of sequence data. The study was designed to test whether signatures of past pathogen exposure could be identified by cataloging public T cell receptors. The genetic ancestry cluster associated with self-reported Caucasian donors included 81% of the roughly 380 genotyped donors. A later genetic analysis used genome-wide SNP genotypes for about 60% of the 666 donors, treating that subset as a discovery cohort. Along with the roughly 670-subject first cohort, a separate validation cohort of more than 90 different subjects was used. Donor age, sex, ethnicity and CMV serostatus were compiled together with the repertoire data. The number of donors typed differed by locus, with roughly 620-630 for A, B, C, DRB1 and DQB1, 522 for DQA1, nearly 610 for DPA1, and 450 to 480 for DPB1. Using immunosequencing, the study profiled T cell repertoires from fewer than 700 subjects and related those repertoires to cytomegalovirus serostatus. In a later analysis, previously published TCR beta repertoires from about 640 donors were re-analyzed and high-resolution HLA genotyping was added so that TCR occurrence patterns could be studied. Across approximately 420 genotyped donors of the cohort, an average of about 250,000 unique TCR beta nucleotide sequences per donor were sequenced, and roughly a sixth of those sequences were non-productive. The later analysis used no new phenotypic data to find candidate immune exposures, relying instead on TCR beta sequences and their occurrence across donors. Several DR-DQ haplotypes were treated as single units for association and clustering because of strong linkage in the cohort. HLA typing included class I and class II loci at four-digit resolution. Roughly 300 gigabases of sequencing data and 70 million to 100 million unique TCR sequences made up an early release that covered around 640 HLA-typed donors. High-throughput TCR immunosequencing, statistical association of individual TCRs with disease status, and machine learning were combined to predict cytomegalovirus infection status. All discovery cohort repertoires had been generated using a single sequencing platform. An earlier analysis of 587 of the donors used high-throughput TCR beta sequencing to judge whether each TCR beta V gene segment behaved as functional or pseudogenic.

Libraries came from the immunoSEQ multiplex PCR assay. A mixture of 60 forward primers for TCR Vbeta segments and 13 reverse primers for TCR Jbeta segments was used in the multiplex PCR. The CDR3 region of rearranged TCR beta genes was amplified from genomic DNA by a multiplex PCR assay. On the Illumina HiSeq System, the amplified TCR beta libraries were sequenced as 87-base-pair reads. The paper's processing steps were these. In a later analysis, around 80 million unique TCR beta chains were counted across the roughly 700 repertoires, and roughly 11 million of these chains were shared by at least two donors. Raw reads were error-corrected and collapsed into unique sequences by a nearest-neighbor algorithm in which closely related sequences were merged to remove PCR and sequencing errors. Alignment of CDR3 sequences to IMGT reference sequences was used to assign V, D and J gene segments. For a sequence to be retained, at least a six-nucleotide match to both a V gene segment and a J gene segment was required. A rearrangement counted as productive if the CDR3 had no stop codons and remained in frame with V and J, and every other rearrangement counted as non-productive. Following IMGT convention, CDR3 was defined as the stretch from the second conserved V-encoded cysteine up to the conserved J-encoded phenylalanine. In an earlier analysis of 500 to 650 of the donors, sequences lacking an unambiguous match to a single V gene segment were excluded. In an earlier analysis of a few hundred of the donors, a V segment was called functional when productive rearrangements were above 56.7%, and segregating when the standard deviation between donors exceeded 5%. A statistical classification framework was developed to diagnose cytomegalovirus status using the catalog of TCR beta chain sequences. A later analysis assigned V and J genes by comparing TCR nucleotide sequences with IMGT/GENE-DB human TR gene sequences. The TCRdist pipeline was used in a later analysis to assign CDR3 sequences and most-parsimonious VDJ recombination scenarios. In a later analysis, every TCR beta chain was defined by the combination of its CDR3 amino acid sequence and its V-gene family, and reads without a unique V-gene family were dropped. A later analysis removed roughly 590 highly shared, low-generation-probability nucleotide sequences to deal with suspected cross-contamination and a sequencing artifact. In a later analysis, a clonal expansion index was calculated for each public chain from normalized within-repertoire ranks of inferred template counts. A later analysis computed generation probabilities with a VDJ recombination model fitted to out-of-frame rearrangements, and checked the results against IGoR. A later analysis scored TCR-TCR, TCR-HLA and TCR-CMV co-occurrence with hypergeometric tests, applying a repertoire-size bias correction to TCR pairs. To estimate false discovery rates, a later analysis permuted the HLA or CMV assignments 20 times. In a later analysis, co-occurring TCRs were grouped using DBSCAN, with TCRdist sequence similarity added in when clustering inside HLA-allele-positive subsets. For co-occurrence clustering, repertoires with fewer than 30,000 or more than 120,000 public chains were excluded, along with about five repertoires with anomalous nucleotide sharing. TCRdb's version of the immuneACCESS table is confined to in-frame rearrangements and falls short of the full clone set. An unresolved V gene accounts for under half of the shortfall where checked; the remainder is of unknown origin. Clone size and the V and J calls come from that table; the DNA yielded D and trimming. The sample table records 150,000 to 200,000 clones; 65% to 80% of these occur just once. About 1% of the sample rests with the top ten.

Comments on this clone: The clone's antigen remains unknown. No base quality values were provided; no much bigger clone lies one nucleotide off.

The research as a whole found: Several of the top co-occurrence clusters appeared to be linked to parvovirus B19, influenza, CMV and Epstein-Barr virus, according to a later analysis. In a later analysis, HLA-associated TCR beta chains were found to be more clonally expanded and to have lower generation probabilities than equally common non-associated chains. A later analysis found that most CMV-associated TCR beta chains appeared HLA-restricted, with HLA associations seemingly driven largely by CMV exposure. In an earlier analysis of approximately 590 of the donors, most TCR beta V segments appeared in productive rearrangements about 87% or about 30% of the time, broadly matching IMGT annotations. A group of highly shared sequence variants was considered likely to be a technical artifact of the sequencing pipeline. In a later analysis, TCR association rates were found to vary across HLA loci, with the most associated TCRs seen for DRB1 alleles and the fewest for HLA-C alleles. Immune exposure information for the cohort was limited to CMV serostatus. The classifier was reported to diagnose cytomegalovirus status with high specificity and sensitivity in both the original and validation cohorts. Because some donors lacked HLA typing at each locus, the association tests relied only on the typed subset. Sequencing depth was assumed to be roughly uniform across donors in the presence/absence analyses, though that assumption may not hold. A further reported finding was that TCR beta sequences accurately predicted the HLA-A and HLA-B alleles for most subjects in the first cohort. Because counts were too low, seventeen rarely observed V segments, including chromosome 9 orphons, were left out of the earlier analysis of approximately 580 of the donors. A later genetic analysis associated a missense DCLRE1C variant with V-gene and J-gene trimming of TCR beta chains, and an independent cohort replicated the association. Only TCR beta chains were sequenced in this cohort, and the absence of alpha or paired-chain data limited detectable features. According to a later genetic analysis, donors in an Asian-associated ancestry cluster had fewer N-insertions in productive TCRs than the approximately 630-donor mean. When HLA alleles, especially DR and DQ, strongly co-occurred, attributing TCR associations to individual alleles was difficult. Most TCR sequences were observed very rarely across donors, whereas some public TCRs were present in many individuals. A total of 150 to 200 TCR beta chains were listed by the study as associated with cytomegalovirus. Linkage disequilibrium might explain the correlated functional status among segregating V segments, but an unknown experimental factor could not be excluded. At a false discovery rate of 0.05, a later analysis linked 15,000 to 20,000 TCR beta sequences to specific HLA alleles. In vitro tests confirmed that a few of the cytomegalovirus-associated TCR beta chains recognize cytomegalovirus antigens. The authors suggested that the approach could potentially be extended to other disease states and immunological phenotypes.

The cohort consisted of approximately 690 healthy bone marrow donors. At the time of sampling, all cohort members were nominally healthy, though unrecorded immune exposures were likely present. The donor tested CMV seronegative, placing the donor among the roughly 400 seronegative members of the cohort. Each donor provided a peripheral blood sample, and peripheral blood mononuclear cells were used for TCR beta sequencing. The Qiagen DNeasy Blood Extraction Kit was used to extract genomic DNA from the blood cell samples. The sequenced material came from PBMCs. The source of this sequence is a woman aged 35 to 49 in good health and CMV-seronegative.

The CDR3 protein sequence reads: CASSPLAGAGNEQFF. The DNA reads as follows: TGTGCCAGCTCACCATTAGCGGGAGCAGGAAATGAGCAGTTCTTC. The chain joins TRBV18 to TRBJ2-1, with TRBD2 matching 9 junction bases. Including cysteine and phenylalanine, the CDR3 has 15 amino acids. Left in the record is the CDR3 DNA by itself, 45 bases read in frame from the first base. CDR1 and CDR2 are read off the germline V gene as KGHSH and LQKENI. The V end gives up 2 bases and the J end 7 bases, leaving 6 bases in the junction not matched to a gene.